These 22 T cell receptor beta chains share one sample of origin, sequenced in a study of blood T cell repertoires in COVID-19. Assay used: immunoSEQ multiplex PCR; TCRdb lists only in-frame clones, some missing. The sample records roughly 200,000 clones, 85% being singletons. Source material: peripheral blood. Receptors originate from a woman of 80 years or more with acute or convalescent COVID-19.

This clone has a single count. The rearrangement uses TRBV19 and TRBJ2-3; 9 bases fit TRBD2. The CDR3 is 16 amino acids. V shed 5 bases and J 1 base; nucleotides not matched to a gene: 7. The V gene's germline CDR1 is LNHDA and CDR2 SQIVND (reference sequence). The CDR3 coding sequence is TGTGCCAGTAGTCGAAGCGGGGGGCCCCGCACAGATACGCAGTATTTT. It yields the protein CASSRSGGPRTDTQYF.

The chain joins TRBV4-3 to TRBJ2-5, with D possibly TRBD1 on 5 matching bases. Trimming pared 1 base from V and 5 bases from J, leaving 17 bases between. This CDR3 spans 16 amino acids. Germline V lookup: CDR1 LGHNA, CDR2 YSLEER. CDR3 bases: TGCGCCAGCAGCCAAGGGGTCGCAAGGGGCGGTGAGACCCAGTACTTC. This codes for CASSQGVARGGETQYF.

CDR3 loop: CASSSPGLTLTDTQYF. In DNA, the CDR3 is TGTGCCAGCAGCTCCCCAGGACTTACCCTCACAGATACGCAGTATTTT. The rearrangement joins TRBV5-4 to TRBJ2-3; maybe TRBD2 (5 bases). Germline V CDR1 and CDR2: SGHNT, YYREEE (reference sequence). The germline V and J ends were trimmed by 3 bases and 2 bases, with 16 bases remaining between them. The CDR3 has 16 amino acids.

This clone was detected ten times or more. V usage is TRBV7-2 and J usage is TRBJ2-1; TRBD2 is a possible D gene (5 bases). Germline loops: CDR1 SGHTA, CDR2 FQGNSA. Trimming cost V 1 base and J 10 bases, with 17 bases left between them. This CDR3 region has 15 residues. The DNA of the CDR3 is TGTGCCAGCAGCTTAGAAGGCTTGGCGCCGGGGGAGCAGTTCTTC. Translating gives CASSLEGLAPGEQFF.

V is TRBV28 and J is TRBJ1-1, with D possibly TRBD1 on 6 matching bases. Per the germline V gene, CDR1 is MDHEN and CDR2 is SYDVKM. The V and J ends lost 6 bases and 4 bases respectively, with 18 bases between them. The CDR3 loop spans 15 amino acids. For the CDR3, the DNA is TGTGCCAGCAGCCCTCCCGGGGGGCGAATCACTGAAGCTTTCTTT. It encodes CASSPPGGRITEAFF.

The genes are TRBV11-2 and TRBJ1-4; D might be TRBD1 (6 bases). CDR3 length equals 15 residues. Trimming left V 5 bases short and J 8 bases short, with 18 bases between. Germline lookup yields CDR1 SGHAT and CDR2 FQNNGV. CDR3 protein: CASSGPRQVGEKLFF. CDR3 DNA: TGTGCCAGCAGCGGACCTCGACAGGTTGGCGAAAAACTGTTTTTT.

J is TRBJ1-2 and V is TRBV7-2; 7 bases line up with TRBD1. Trimming at V came to 2 bases and at J to 2 bases, leaving 5 bases not matched to a gene. CDR1 is SGHTA, CDR2 FQGNSA, per germline. The length of the CDR3 is 15 residues. The CDR3 nucleotides are TGTGCCAGCAGCTTATTGGGACAGATAAACTATGGCTACACCTTC. The encoded protein is CASSLLGQINYGYTF.

V gene TRBV5-1 combines with J gene TRBJ2-7, with 7 bases aligning to TRBD2. The J segment lost 5 bases and the V segment lost 3 bases, leaving 2 bases of the junction unmatched. The CDR3 is made up of 12 amino acids. Per germline, CDR1 SGHRS and CDR2 YFSETQ. CDR3 region: CASSWEGNEQYF. DNA for the CDR3: TGCGCCAGCAGCTGGGAGGGGAACGAGCAGTACTTC.

The V and J genes are TRBV18 and TRBJ1-6; D gene unclear. The CDR3 runs 14 residues. Germline-derived CDR1 and CDR2 are KGHSH and LQKENI. Trimming left V 4 bases short and J 9 bases short, with 13 bases between. This CDR3 reads CASSLPQPGSPLHF. The CDR3 bases are TGTGCCAGCTCACTCCCGCAGCCAGGTTCACCCCTCCACTTT. Together with reference TRBV18 and TRBJ1-6, the CDR3 gives the full variable domain: NAGVMQNPRHLVRRRGQEARLRCSPMKGHSHVYWYRQLPEEGLKFMVYLQKENIIDESGMPKERFSAEFPKEGPSILRIQQVVRGDSAAYFCASSLPQPGSPLHFGNGTRLTVT.

This chain uses TRBV19 with TRBJ1-5; no clear D. V lost 3 bases and J 11 bases, leaving 17 bases between the germline ends. The germline CDR1 and CDR2 sequences are LNHDA and SQIVND (reference sequence). The CDR3 has 14 residues. CDR3 amino acids: CASSITGVWGAQHF. The CDR3, as DNA: TGTGCCAGTAGTATCACGGGAGTCTGGGGTGCCCAGCATTTT.

This chain joins TRBV7-2 and TRBJ2-5, with unresolved D. The CDR3 consists of 13 residues. Germline CDR1 and CDR2: SGHTA and FQGNSA. Trimming took 2 bases from V and 5 from J, leaving 9 bases between them. DNA for the CDR3: TGTGCCAGCAGCTTATCTTTTCTGGAGACCCAGTACTTC. Translated: CASSLSFLETQYF.

The V and J genes are TRBV7-9 and TRBJ1-1; 10 nucleotides agree with TRBD1. Germline trimming cut 5 bases from V and 3 bases from J; bases unmatched to any gene: 9. Germline V lookup: CDR1 SEHNR, CDR2 FQNEAQ (reference sequence). The CDR3 has 16 residues. The chain's CDR3 is CASSQGTGEGDTEAFF. In DNA, the CDR3 is TGTGCCAGCAGCCAGGGGACAGGGGAAGGTGACACTGAAGCTTTCTTT.

V usage is TRBV3-1 (or the pseudogene TRBV3-2) and J usage is TRBJ2-7; 8 bases map to TRBD2. This CDR3 has 16 residues. Unmatched junction bases numbered 13, after V lost 6 bases and J lost 3 bases. In germline, CDR1 is LGHDT, CDR2 YNNKEL (reference sequence). For the CDR3, the DNA is TGTGCCAGCAGTCCTGAGTCCGGGACTAGGATCTACGAGCAGTACTTC. Protein: CASSPESGTRIYEQYF.

This chain joins TRBV9 and TRBJ2-1, with 7 bases identical to TRBD2. V shed 1 base and J 3 bases; nucleotides not matched to a gene: 4. This CDR3 region has 15 residues. The germline CDR1 and CDR2 sequences are SGDLS and YYNGEE. For the CDR3, the DNA is TGTGCCAGCAGCGTACGGCTAGCGGACTACAATGAGCAGTTCTTC. Protein product: CASSVRLADYNEQFF.

The V and J genes are TRBV5-6 and TRBJ1-2; 9 positions match TRBD1. The CDR3 length is 15 residues. Germline-derived CDR1 and CDR2 are SGHDT and YYEEEE. With 2 bases clipped from V and 5 bases from J, the junction kept 7 bases outside the gene matches. CDR3 sequence: CASSFTGGATYGYTF. DNA of the CDR3: TGTGCCAGCAGCTTTACAGGGGGCGCGACGTATGGCTACACCTTC.

V is TRBV5-6 and J is TRBJ1-4, with D possibly TRBD1 on 6 matching bases. The CDR3 runs 15 residues. The germline V gene encodes CDR1 SGHDT and CDR2 YYEEEE. V shed 4 bases and J shed 8 bases, with 18 bases lying between them. The CDR3 nucleotides are TGTGCCAGCAGCCAGACTACAGGGAGAGGCGAAAAACTGTTTTTT. Protein sequence: CASSQTTGRGEKLFF.

This chain joins TRBV28 and TRBJ1-2, with D perhaps matching TRBD1 (5 bases). The V gene's germline CDR1 is MDHEN and CDR2 SYDVKM. This CDR3 has 14 amino acids. The V and J ends lost 8 bases and 0 bases respectively, with 13 bases between them. This CDR3 is CASRTGPPNYGYTF. The CDR3 region has the DNA TGTGCCAGCCGAACAGGTCCACCTAACTATGGCTACACCTTC.

This chain joins TRBV6-5 and TRBJ1-2, with 7 bases identical to TRBD1. Germline V gene sequence: CDR1 MNHEY, CDR2 SVGAGI. CDR3 length equals 13 residues. The ends lost 6 bases at V and 8 bases at J; junction bases unmatched: 9. CDR3 DNA: TGTGCCAGCAGGCGACAGGGAAGTGGCGGCTACACCTTC. Translation gives CASRRQGSGGYTF.

This chain connects TRBV7-2 to TRBJ2-7; tentative D call: TRBD2 (6 bases). Germline CDR1 SGHTA, CDR2 FQGNSA. CDR3 length equals 15 residues. Trimming shortened V by 5 bases and J by 3 bases, and 17 bases separated the two germline ends. CDR3 amino acids: CASSAGTWADYEQYF. The CDR3 nucleotides are TGTGCCAGCAGCGCCGGGACTTGGGCTGACTACGAGCAGTACTTC.

For this clone: The sample carries other DNA sequences with the same CDR3. This chain uses TRBV18 with TRBJ1-5; no clear D gene. V lost 0 bases, J lost 2 bases, and 8 bases lay in between. CDR1 is KGHSH, CDR2 LQKENI, per germline. CDR3 length: 15 residues. CDR3 in DNA: TGTGCCAGCTCACCACCAGGAGGGCGCAATCAGCCCCAGCATTTT. Residues: CASSPPGGRNQPQHF.

The V call is TRBV2, the J call TRBJ2-6, with D possibly being TRBD1 (6 bases). Looked up from germline, CDR1 is SNHLY and CDR2 is FYNNEI. The germline V and J ends were trimmed by 4 bases and 2 bases, with 15 bases remaining between them. This CDR3 has 17 amino acids. The CDR3 region has the DNA TGTGCCAGCAGTGGGCGGACAGCTTCTGCTGGGGCCAACGTCCTGACTTTC. Its translation is CASSGRTASAGANVLTF.

This sequence joins TRBV7-2 and TRBJ1-1; 8 bases line up with TRBD1. This CDR3 contains 14 residues. The V gene's germline CDR1 is SGHTA and CDR2 FQGNSA. Trimming at V came to 5 bases and at J to 6 bases, leaving 8 bases not matched to a gene. CDR3 nucleotides: TGTGCCAGCAGCCTACAGGGGGTCTTAGCTGAAGCTTTCTTT. Translating it yields CASSLQGVLAEAFF.